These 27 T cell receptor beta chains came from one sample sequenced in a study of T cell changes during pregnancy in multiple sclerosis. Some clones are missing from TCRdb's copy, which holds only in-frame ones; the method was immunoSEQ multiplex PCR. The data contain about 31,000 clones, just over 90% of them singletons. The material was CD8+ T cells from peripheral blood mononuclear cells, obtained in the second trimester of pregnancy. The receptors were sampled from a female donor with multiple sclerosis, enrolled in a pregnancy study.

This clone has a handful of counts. The CDR3 bases are TGTGCCAGCAGTTTAGGGCGGGTGTCCTACGAGCAGTACTTC. Translated: CASSLGRVSYEQYF. This rearrangement joins TRBV28 to TRBJ2-7, with D perhaps TRBD2 (5 bases). The CDR3 consists of 14 residues. Germline V gene lookup returns CDR1 MDHEN and CDR2 SYDVKM. The V and J ends lost 2 bases and 1 base respectively, with 9 bases between them.

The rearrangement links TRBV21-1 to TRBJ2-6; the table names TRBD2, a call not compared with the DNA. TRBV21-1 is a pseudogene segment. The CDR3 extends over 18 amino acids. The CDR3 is CASSKGLAGGPFPNVLTF. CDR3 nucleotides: TGTGCCAGCAGCAAAGGACTAGCGGGAGGGCCGTTTCCCAACGTCCTGACTTTC.

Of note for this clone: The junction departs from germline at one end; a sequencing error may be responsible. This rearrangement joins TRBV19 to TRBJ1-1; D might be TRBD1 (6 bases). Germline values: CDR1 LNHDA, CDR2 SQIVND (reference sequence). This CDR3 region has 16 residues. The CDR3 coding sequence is TGTGCCAGTAGTGTAGACGAACAGGGTTACAACACTGAAGCTTTCTTT. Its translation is CASSVDEQGYNTEAFF.

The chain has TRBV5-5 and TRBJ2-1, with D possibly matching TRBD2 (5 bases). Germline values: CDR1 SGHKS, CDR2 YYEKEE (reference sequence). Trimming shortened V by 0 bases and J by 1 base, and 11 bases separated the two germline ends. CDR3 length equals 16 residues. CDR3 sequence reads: CASSLAEGVSYNEQFF. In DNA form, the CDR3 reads TGTGCCAGCAGCTTGGCCGAGGGAGTGTCCTACAATGAGCAGTTCTTC. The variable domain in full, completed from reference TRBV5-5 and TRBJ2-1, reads DAGVTQSPTHLIKTRGQQVTLRCSPISGHKSVSWYQQVLGQGPQFIFQYYEKEERGRGNFPDRFSARQFPNYSSELNVNALLLGDSALYLCASSLAEGVSYNEQFFGPGTRLTVL.

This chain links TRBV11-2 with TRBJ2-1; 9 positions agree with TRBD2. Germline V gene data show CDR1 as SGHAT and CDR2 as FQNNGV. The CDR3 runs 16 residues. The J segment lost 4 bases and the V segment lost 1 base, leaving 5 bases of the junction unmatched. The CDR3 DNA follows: TGTGCCAGCAGCTTAGTCTCGAGCGGGAGGTACAATGAGCAGTTCTTC. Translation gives CASSLVSSGRYNEQFF.

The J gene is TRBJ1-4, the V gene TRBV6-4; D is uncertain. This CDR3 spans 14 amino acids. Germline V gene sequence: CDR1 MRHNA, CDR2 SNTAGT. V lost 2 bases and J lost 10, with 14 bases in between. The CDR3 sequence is CASSDQDGSGKLFF. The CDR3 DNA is TGTGCCAGCAGTGACCAGGACGGGAGTGGAAAACTGTTTTTT.

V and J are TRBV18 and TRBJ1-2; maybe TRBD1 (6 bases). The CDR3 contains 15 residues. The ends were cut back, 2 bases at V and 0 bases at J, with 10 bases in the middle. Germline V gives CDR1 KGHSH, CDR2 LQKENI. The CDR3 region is CASSPYRETNYGYTF. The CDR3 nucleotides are TGTGCCAGCTCACCATACAGGGAAACTAACTATGGCTACACCTTC.

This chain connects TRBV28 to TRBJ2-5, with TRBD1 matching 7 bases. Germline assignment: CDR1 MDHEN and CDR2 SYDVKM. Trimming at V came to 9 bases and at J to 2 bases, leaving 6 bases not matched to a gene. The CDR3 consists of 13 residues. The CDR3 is CASRETGQETQYF. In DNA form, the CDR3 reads TGTGCCAGTAGGGAGACAGGGCAAGAGACCCAGTACTTC.

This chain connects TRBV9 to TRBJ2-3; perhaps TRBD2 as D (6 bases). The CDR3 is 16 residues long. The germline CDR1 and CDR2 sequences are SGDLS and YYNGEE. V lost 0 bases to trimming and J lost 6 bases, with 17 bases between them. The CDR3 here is CASSVVSSGDYDTQYF. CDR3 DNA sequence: TGTGCCAGCAGCGTAGTTAGCTCGGGAGACTACGATACGCAGTATTTT.

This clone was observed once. The CDR3 loop reads CASSFNSRLISYNEQFF. CDR3 in DNA: TGCGCCAGCAGTTTTAACTCGAGGCTCATCTCCTACAATGAGCAGTTCTTC. The V call is TRBV4-1, the J call TRBJ2-1, with D unclear. The V gene's germline CDR1 is MGHRA and CDR2 YSYEKL. The CDR3 loop spans 17 amino acids. Trimming pared 6 bases from V and 0 bases from J, leaving 18 bases between.

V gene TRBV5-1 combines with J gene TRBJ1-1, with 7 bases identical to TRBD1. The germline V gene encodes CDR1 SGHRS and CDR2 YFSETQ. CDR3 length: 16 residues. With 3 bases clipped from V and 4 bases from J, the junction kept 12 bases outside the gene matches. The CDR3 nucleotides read TGCGCCAGCAGCTCTGGGACAGACCCGCTCGGCACTGAAGCTTTCTTT. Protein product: CASSSGTDPLGTEAFF.

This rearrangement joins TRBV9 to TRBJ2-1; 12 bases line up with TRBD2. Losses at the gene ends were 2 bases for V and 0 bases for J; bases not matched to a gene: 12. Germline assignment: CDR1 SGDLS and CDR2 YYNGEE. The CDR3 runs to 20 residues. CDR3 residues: CASSVGLAGSGPSSYNEQFF. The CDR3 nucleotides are TGTGCCAGCAGCGTCGGACTAGCGGGAAGTGGCCCCAGCTCCTACAATGAGCAGTTCTTC.

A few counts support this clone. The CDR3 DNA reads as TGTGCCAGCAGCGTCCCCCCCGACAGACCTAACTATGGCTACACCTTC. Residues: CASSVPPDRPNYGYTF. The chain links TRBV28 to TRBJ1-2; D is perhaps TRBD1 (5 bases). Germline assignment: CDR1 MDHEN and CDR2 SYDVKM. There are 16 residues in the CDR3. Trimming stripped 6 bases from V and 0 bases from J, with 17 bases between.

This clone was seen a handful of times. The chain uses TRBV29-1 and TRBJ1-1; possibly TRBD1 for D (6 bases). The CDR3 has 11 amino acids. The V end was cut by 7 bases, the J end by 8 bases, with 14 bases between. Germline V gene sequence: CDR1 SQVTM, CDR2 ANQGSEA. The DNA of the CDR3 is TGCAGCGGCCGGGACACTATAGAAGCTTTCTTT. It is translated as CSGRDTIEAFF.

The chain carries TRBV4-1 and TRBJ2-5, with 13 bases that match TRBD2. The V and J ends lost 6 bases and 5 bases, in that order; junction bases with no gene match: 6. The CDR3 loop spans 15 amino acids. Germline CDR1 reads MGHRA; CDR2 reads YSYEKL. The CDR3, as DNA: TGCGCCAGCAGACGACTAGCGGGAGGAGGTGAGACCCAGTACTTC. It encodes CASRRLAGGGETQYF.

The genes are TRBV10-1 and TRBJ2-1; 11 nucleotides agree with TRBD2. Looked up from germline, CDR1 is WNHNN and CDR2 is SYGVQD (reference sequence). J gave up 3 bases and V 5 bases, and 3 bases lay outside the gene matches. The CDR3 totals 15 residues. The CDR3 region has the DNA TGCGCCAGCAGTCCAACTAGCGGGGGCTACAATGAGCAGTTCTTC. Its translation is CASSPTSGGYNEQFF.

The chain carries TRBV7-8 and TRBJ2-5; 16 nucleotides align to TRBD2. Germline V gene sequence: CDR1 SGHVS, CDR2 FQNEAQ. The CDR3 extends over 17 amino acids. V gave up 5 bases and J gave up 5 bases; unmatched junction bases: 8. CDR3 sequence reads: CASSPGTSGRAGETQYF. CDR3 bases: TGTGCCAGCAGCCCGGGGACTAGCGGGAGGGCCGGGGAGACCCAGTACTTC. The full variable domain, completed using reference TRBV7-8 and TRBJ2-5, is GAGVSQSPRYKVAKRGQDVALRCDPISGHVSLFWYQQALGQGPEFLTYFQNEAQLDKSGLPSDRFFAERPEGSVSTLKIQRTQQEDSAVYLCASSPGTSGRAGETQYFGPGTRLLVL.

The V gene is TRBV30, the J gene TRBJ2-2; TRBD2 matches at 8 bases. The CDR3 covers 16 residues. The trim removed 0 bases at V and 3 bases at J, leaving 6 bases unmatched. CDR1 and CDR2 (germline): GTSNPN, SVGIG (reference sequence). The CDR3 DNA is TGTGCCTGGAGTGTACTCGAGCGGGAGTACACCGGGGAGCTGTTTTTT. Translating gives CAWSVLEREYTGELFF.

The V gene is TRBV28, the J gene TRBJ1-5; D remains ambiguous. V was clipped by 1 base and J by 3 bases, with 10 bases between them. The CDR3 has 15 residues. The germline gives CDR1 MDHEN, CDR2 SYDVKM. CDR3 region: CASSLYRDSNQPQHF. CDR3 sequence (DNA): TGTGCCAGCAGTTTATACCGGGATTCCAATCAGCCCCAGCATTTT.

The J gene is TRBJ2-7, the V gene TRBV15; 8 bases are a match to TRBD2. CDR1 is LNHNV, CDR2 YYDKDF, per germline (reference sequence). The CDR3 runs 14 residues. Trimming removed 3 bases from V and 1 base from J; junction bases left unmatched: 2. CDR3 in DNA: TGTGCCACCAGCAGTAGCGGGAAGTCCTACGAGCAGTACTTC. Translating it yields CATSSSGKSYEQYF. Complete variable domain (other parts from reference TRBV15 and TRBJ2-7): DAMVIQNPRYQVTQFGKPVTLSCSQTLNHNVMYWYQQKSSQAPKLLFHYYDKDFNNEADTPDNFQSRRPNTSFCFLDIRSPGLGDTAMYLCATSSSGKSYEQYFGPGTRLTVT.

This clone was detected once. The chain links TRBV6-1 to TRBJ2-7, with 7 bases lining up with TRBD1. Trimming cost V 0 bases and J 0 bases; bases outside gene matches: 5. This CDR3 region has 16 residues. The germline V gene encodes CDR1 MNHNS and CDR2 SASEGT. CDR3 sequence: CASSEAGWDSSYEQYF. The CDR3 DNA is TGTGCCAGCAGTGAAGCGGGTTGGGACAGCTCCTACGAGCAGTACTTC.

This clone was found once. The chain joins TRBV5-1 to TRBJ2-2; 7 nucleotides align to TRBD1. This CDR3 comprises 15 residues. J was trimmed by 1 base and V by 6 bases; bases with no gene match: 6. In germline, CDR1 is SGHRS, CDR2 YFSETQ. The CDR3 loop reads CASKGGLLNTGELFF. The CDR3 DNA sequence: TGCGCCAGCAAAGGGGGCCTTTTGAACACCGGGGAGCTGTTTTTT.

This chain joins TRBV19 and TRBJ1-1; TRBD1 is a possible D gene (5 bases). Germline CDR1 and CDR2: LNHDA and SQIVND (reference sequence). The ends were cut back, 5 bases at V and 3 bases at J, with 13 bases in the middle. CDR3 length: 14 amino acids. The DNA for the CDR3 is TGTGCCAGTAGTTGGGGGAGGGGTGACACTGAAGCTTTCTTT. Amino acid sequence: CASSWGRGDTEAFF.

The CDR3 nucleotides read TGTGCCAGCAGTGAATATGAGGAAGGGGATGAAAAACTGTTTTTT. This sequence encodes CASSEYEEGDEKLFF. This chain uses TRBV25-1 with TRBJ1-4; D is possibly TRBD1 (5 bases). CDR1 and CDR2 from the germline V gene are MGHDK and SYGVNS. CDR3 length: 15 amino acids. The V end lost 0 bases, the J end lost 6 bases, and 11 bases lay between the germline ends.

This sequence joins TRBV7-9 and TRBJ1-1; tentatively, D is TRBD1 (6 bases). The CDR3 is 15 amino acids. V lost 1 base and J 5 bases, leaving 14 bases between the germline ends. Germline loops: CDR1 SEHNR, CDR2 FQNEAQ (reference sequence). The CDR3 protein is CASSLESGVGTEAFF. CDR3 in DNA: TGTGCCAGCAGCTTAGAGTCAGGGGTAGGTACTGAAGCTTTCTTT.

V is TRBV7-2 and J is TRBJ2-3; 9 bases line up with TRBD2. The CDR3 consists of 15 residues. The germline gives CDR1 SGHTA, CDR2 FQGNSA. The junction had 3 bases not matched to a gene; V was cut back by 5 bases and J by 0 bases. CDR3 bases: TGTGCCAGCAGCCGACTAGCGGATAGCACAGATACGCAGTATTTT. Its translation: CASSRLADSTDTQYF.

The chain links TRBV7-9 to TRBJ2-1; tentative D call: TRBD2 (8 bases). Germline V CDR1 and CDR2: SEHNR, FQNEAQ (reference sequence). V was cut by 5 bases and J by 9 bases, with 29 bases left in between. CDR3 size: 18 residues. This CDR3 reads CASSPRQGGRSGWGEQFF. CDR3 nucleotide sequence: TGTGCCAGCAGCCCTCGACAGGGCGGGAGGTCCGGATGGGGTGAGCAGTTCTTC.